This is a list of T cell receptor beta chains from one sample in a study of blood T cell repertoires in COVID-19. Some clones are missing from TCRdb's copy, which holds only in-frame ones; the method was immunoSEQ multiplex PCR. The table lists 70,000 to 85,000 clones, 83% of them singletons. The sample was peripheral blood. The receptors here all came from a man older than 75 with active or convalescent COVID-19. Each CDR3 is given with its conserved first and last residue. D genes are given only for firm matches. Size values are once, few and many counts, or a class for expanded clones, and some rows have none.

cdr3_length,clone_size,d_call,v_call,j_call,cdr3_nt,cdr3_aa
14,many,TRBD1,TRBV9,TRBJ1-2,TGTGCCAGCAGCGTAGGGGAACAGGGGAGCCTTTACACCTTC,CASSVGEQGSLYTF
14,-,-,TRBV9,TRBJ1-6,TGTGCCAGCAGCGCGGAGACAGTCGGGTCACCCCTCCACTTT,CASSAETVGSPLHF
16,-,-,TRBV10-3,TRBJ2-2,TGTGCCATCAGTACCCGCAGGGTATCAAAAACCGGGGAGCTGTTTTTT,CAISTRRVSKTGELFF
14,-,TRBD2,TRBV30,TRBJ2-7,TGTGCCTGGAGCCGGGGAGGGAGCTCCTACGAGCAGTACTTC,CAWSRGGSSYEQYF
13,few,-,TRBV29-1,TRBJ2-5,TGCAGCGGGGGTGTTTGGTCCGGGGAGACCCAGTACTTC,CSGGVWSGETQYF
18,-,TRBD1,TRBV2,TRBJ2-6,TGTGCCAGCAGTCTCATCCGGGACAGCTACTCTGGGGCCAACGTCCTGACTTTC,CASSLIRDSYSGANVLTF
19,-,-,TRBV7-8,TRBJ1-1,TGTGCCAGCAGCTTAGTCCGTTGGGCAGGGCTAAGCCTCCACACTGAAGCTTTCTTT,CASSLVRWAGLSLHTEAFF
16,-,TRBD2,TRBV5-6,TRBJ2-7,TGTGCCAGCAGCTTGTCTAGCGGGGCGCTCTCCTACGAGCAGTACTTC,CASSLSSGALSYEQYF
14,-,-,TRBV18,TRBJ2-5,TGTGCCAGCTCACCATCGATAGACCAAGAGACCCAGTACTTC,CASSPSIDQETQYF
13,once,-,TRBV29-1,TRBJ2-7,TGCAGCGTTGAAGAGGGACACCCCTACGAGCAGTACTTC,CSVEEGHPYEQYF
15,few,TRBD2,TRBV2,TRBJ2-5,TGTGCCAGCAGAGACGACAACGGGAGGTTAGAGACCCAGTACTTC,CASRDDNGRLETQYF
14,-,TRBD1,TRBV2,TRBJ2-7,TGTGCCAGCAATGGACAGGGGAAAAACTACGAGCAGTACTTC,CASNGQGKNYEQYF
17,few,TRBD1,TRBV5-5,TRBJ1-3,TGTGCCAGCAGCTTGGACCGGGACAGGCTCTCTGGAAACACCATATATTTT,CASSLDRDRLSGNTIYF
17,-,TRBD1,TRBV7-2,TRBJ1-4,TGTGCCAGCAGCCTGAGGACAGGTACCGGGGCTAATGAAAAACTGTTTTTT,CASSLRTGTGANEKLFF
17,few,-,TRBV10-3,TRBJ1-1,TGTGCCATCAGTGAGTCGGAGTTGGTGGATGTGGGCACTGAAGCTTTCTTT,CAISESELVDVGTEAFF
13,-,-,TRBV12-3/TRBV12-4,TRBJ1-2,TGTGCCAGCAGTTTGAAAAGCCGCTATGGCTACACCTTC,CASSLKSRYGYTF
14,-,-,TRBV6-6,TRBJ1-1,TGTGCCAGCAGTTACGGACCTCGGGAGGCTGAAGCTTTCTTT,CASSYGPREAEAFF
14,-,-,TRBV6-1,TRBJ1-1,TGTGCCAGCAGTGAAGGGTGGGCGAACACTGAAGCTTTCTTT,CASSEGWANTEAFF
15,-,TRBD2,TRBV2,TRBJ2-1,TGTGCCAGCAGAGTGGGACTAGCGGGCCTCAATGAGCAGTTCTTC,CASRVGLAGLNEQFF
15,-,-,TRBV3-1/TRBV3-2,TRBJ1-3,TGTGCCAGCAGCCAAGAGGACAGCTCTGGAAACACCATATATTTT,CASSQEDSSGNTIYF
15,-,TRBD1,TRBV6-5,TRBJ2-5,TGTGCCAGCAGTCCGGACAGGGGGAGGTTAGAGACCCAGTACTTC,CASSPDRGRLETQYF
14,-,TRBD1,TRBV5-1,TRBJ2-5,TGCGCCAGCAGCTTGACAGGGGGCGGGGAGACCCAGTACTTC,CASSLTGGGETQYF
16,few,-,TRBV13,TRBJ1-3,TGTGCCAGCAGCTTAGAACAGGCCATCTCTGGAAACACCATATATTTT,CASSLEQAISGNTIYF
16,-,-,TRBV7-2,TRBJ1-1,TGTGCCAGCAGCTTAGGTTGGGGCAGGGCTTACACTGAAGCTTTCTTT,CASSLGWGRAYTEAFF
14,-,-,TRBV2,TRBJ2-7,TGTGCCAGCAGGACCGGGACAACTACCTACGAGCAGTACTTC,CASRTGTTTYEQYF
14,-,-,TRBV7-9,TRBJ1-2,TGTGCCAGCAGCTTAGGGGCGAATAACTATGGCTACACCTTC,CASSLGANNYGYTF
16,-,TRBD1,TRBV12-5,TRBJ1-5,TGTGCTAGTGCCCCCCCGGGACAGGGTAGCAATCAGCCCCAGCATTTT,CASAPPGQGSNQPQHF
16,-,-,TRBV18,TRBJ2-1,TGTGCCAGCTCACCGTCCAGGAACCAACAAAAAAATGAGCAGTTCTTC,CASSPSRNQQKNEQFF
15,few,TRBD1,TRBV2,TRBJ2-7,TGTGCCAGCAGTGAAGCGGGGACAGGCCACTACGAGCAGTACTTC,CASSEAGTGHYEQYF
14,-,-,TRBV27,TRBJ2-7,TGTGCCAGCAGTTTGGGTAGTGGAGACTACGAGCAGTACTTC,CASSLGSGDYEQYF
15,-,TRBD1,TRBV6-4,TRBJ1-2,TGTGCCAGCAGTGATGGGGGGACAGGGGAACTCGGCTACACCTTC,CASSDGGTGELGYTF
14,-,TRBD2,TRBV10-3,TRBJ2-7,TGTGCCATCATGAAGGAGCGGGACCCCTACGAGCAGTACTTC,CAIMKERDPYEQYF
12,-,-,TRBV5-8,TRBJ1-5,TGTGCCAGCAGCCCGGCGGTTCAGCCCCAGCATTTT,CASSPAVQPQHF
12,-,-,TRBV7-8,TRBJ2-3,TGTGCCAGCAGCCTCTACACAGATACGCAGTATTTT,CASSLYTDTQYF
13,few,-,TRBV5-8,TRBJ1-5,TGTGCCAGCAGCTTTGGACAGACTCAGCCCCAGCATTTT,CASSFGQTQPQHF
16,-,-,TRBV21-1,TRBJ2-2,TGTGCCAGCACCCGGAGGGCTAGTACGAACACCGGGGAGCTGTTTTTT,CASTRRASTNTGELFF
12,once,TRBD1,TRBV30,TRBJ1-1,TGTGCCTGGACAGGGGGCGTCACTGAAGCTTTCTTT,CAWTGGVTEAFF
17,few,-,TRBV19,TRBJ1-1,TGTGCCAGTAGTATAGGGCCAGGGTCCCCTGGAGACACTGAAGCTTTCTTT,CASSIGPGSPGDTEAFF
14,-,-,TRBV6-1,TRBJ1-2,TGTGCCAGCAGTGACAGGGGTACTAACTATGGCTACACCTTC,CASSDRGTNYGYTF
19,few,TRBD2,TRBV6-6,TRBJ2-1,TGTGCCAGCAGTCAAACGGAGGGGGCTAGCGGGAGATCGTACAATGAGCAGTTCTTC,CASSQTEGASGRSYNEQFF
15,-,TRBD1,TRBV27,TRBJ2-7,TGTGCCAGCAGTTTAATAGGGACAGCCACCTACGAGCAGTACTTC,CASSLIGTATYEQYF
13,-,-,TRBV3-1/TRBV3-2,TRBJ1-2,TGTGCCAGCAGCCCTAGGCTTCTCTATGGCTACACCTTC,CASSPRLLYGYTF
16,-,TRBD2,TRBV11-2,TRBJ2-5,TGTGCCAGCAGCTTAGTCCCGGTAGCGGGCGGGGAGACCCAGTACTTC,CASSLVPVAGGETQYF
11,-,-,TRBV5-4,TRBJ1-1,TGTGCCAGCAGCCTGAGACAGGAAGCTTTCTTT,CASSLRQEAFF
16,once,TRBD1,TRBV10-3,TRBJ1-5,TGTGCCATCAGTGAGACAACAGGGGGCGGCAATCAGCCCCAGCATTTT,CAISETTGGGNQPQHF
13,-,-,TRBV12-3/TRBV12-4,TRBJ1-2,TGTGCCAGCAGCCAAGGCGGGAACTATGGCTACACCTTC,CASSQGGNYGYTF
15,-,TRBD1,TRBV28,TRBJ1-2,TGTGCCAGCAGTTTGGGACAGATGACAAACTATGGCTACACCTTC,CASSLGQMTNYGYTF
12,once,-,TRBV28,TRBJ2-1,TGTGCCAGCAGTTATGCGGGACCAAAGGCGCTCTTC,CASSYAGPKALF
16,-,-,TRBV4-1,TRBJ2-7,TGCGCCAGCAGCCAAGATCGATCGGCGGGGTGGTACGAGCAGTACTTC,CASSQDRSAGWYEQYF
14,-,TRBD1,TRBV6-5,TRBJ2-7,TGTGCCAGCAGTATACCGGGACAGAGCTACGAGCAGTACTTC,CASSIPGQSYEQYF
13,-,TRBD1,TRBV11-1,TRBJ2-1,TGTGCCAGCAGCCTGGACAGGAACAATGAGCAGTTCTTC,CASSLDRNNEQFF
15,few,-,TRBV14,TRBJ2-3,TGTGCCAGCAGCCAAGACAGGGGATGGGGAGATACGCAGTATTTT,CASSQDRGWGDTQYF
19,-,TRBD1,TRBV15,TRBJ2-2,TGTGCCACCAGCAGAGACCTCCCGAGGGACAGGGGTTTGACCGGGGAGCTGTTTTTT,CATSRDLPRDRGLTGELFF
16,-,-,TRBV28,TRBJ1-5,TGTGCCAGCAGCCTTCTTGGGACATGGGATATTCAGCCCCAGCATTTT,CASSLLGTWDIQPQHF
17,-,-,TRBV5-1,TRBJ2-3,TGCGCCAGCAGCTTCGGGGGGCTCAGCGGGATTGCAGATACGCAGTATTTT,CASSFGGLSGIADTQYF
15,-,TRBD1,TRBV7-2,TRBJ1-2,TGTGCCAGCAGTTTCATACAGGGGGCATGGTATGGCTACACCTTC,CASSFIQGAWYGYTF
12,once,-,TRBV12-3/TRBV12-4,TRBJ2-7,TGTGCCAGCAGTTTATTTACCTACGAGCAGTACTTC,CASSLFTYEQYF